These T cell receptor beta chains were read from a single sample in a study of T-cell memory formation after mild COVID-19. Each CDR3 protein is one row after TCRdb ran MiXCR on the 5' RACE reads. This sample has over 350,000 distinct CDR3 sequences, with 15% to 20% found just once. The material sequenced was PBMCs or a T cell subset sorted from them (not recorded which). The receptors were sampled from a man aged 18-30 years who had mild COVID-19 (a few samples of this study predate the infection). Cell type and time point are not known. CDR3s include the opening cysteine and the closing phenylalanine or tryptophan. D genes are given only for firm matches. Expanded clones are given a class, and other clones once, few, many or no size at all.

CDR3	DNA	size	V	D	J
CASSLSGEQFF	TGTGCCAGCAGTTTAAGCGGGGAGCAGTTCTTC	NA	TRBV12-3/TRBV12-4	NA	TRBJ2-1
CARSRTRGGTRQYF	TGTGCCAGAAGTAGGACCAGGGGTGGGACCCGACAGTACTTC	few	TRBV5-3	NA	TRBJ2-4
CASSVGPAGSIKTGELFF	TGTGCCAGCTCCGTGGGGCCAGCGGGGTCTATTAAAACCGGGGAGCTGTTTTTT	NA	TRBV7-3	TRBD2	TRBJ2-2
CSVRTSGGTETQYF	TGCAGCGTTAGGACTAGCGGGGGCACGGAGACCCAGTACTTC	few	TRBV29-1	TRBD2	TRBJ2-5
CASSPSAGGATYNEQFF	TGCGCCAGCAGCCCGTCGGCCGGGGGGGCCACCTACAATGAGCAGTTCTTC	NA	TRBV5-1	TRBD2	TRBJ2-1
CASSLGQVEAFF	TGTGCCAGCAGCTTGGGGCAGGTTGAAGCTTTCTTT	few	TRBV7-2	NA	TRBJ1-1
CASSQELLGPDTQYF	TGTGCCAGCAGCCAAGAACTGCTGGGTCCGGATACGCAGTATTTT	few	TRBV4-2	NA	TRBJ2-3
CASAGGLQETQYF	TGTGCCAGCGCCGGCGGACTCCAAGAGACCCAGTACTTC	few	TRBV12-3/TRBV12-4	NA	TRBJ2-5
CASSSGGGKETQYF	TGCGCCAGCAGCTCCGGGGGGGGAAAAGAGACCCAGTACTTC	few	TRBV5-1	TRBD2	TRBJ2-5
CASRQESYNEQFF	TGCGCCAGCAGACAGGAGTCCTACAATGAGCAGTTCTTC	NA	TRBV5-1	NA	TRBJ2-1
CASRPGTSGAPDTQYF	TGTGCCAGCAGACCCGGGACTAGCGGGGCCCCAGATACGCAGTATTTT	few	TRBV12-3/TRBV12-4	TRBD2	TRBJ2-3
CASSPNWGGAQFF	TGTGCCAGCAGCCCTAACTGGGGTGGGGCTCAGTTCTTC	NA	TRBV6-5	NA	TRBJ2-1
CASSLTPGTQYF	TGCGCCAGCAGCTTGACTCCGGGGACCCAGTACTTC	few	TRBV5-1	NA	TRBJ2-5
CASSPLGLHEQYF	TGTGCCAGCAGCCCGTTGGGTCTCCACGAGCAGTACTTC	NA	TRBV7-8	NA	TRBJ2-7
CASSTGLASPLNEQFF	TGTGCCAGCAGTACCGGACTAGCTTCTCCCTTAAATGAGCAGTTCTTC	NA	TRBV27	TRBD2	TRBJ2-1
CASRGGGNYGYTF	TGCGCCAGCAGGGGGGGCGGTAACTATGGCTACACCTTC	few	TRBV10-2	NA	TRBJ1-2
CASLGQGGDTQYF	TGTGCCAGCCTTGGACAGGGGGGAGATACGCAGTATTTT	few	TRBV18	TRBD1	TRBJ2-3
CASCRDAGGPSDTQYF	TGTGCCAGCTGCCGGGATGCGGGGGGGCCCTCAGATACGCAGTATTTT	NA	TRBV2	TRBD2	TRBJ2-3
CASSKKTGNTEAFF	TGTGCCAGCAGCAAGAAGACAGGGAACACTGAAGCTTTCTTT	NA	TRBV21-1	NA	TRBJ1-1
CSARDALYEQYF	TGCAGTGCTAGAGATGCCCTCTACGAGCAGTACTTC	NA	TRBV20-1	NA	TRBJ2-7
CSARTRGATHYGYTF	TGCAGTGCTCGAACCAGGGGTGCTACCCACTATGGCTACACCTTC	once	TRBV20-1	NA	TRBJ1-2
CAISALGGTTDTQYF	TGTGCCATCAGTGCATTGGGGGGGACCACAGATACGCAGTATTTT	NA	TRBV10-3	TRBD2	TRBJ2-3
CASSPIEGDGYTF	TGCGCCAGCAGCCCCATCGAGGGGGATGGCTACACCTTC	NA	TRBV5-1	NA	TRBJ1-2
CAGKRGGNQPQHF	TGTGCCGGCAAGAGGGGTGGCAATCAGCCCCAGCATTTT	NA	TRBV28	NA	TRBJ1-5
CASSPPSAYGYTF	TGTGCCAGCAGCCCCCCTTCAGCCTATGGCTACACCTTC	few	TRBV4-2	NA	TRBJ1-2
CASRESRGIGQPQHF	TGTGCCAGCAGGGAGAGCAGGGGAATTGGTCAGCCCCAGCATTTT	NA	TRBV6-1	NA	TRBJ1-5
CSATPLTRDGEQFF	TGCAGTGCTACTCCCCTGACTAGGGATGGGGAGCAGTTCTTC	NA	TRBV20-1	NA	TRBJ2-1
CASSQRRGDTEAFF	TGCGCCAGCAGCCAACGGCGTGGGGACACTGAAGCTTTCTTT	few	TRBV4-3	NA	TRBJ1-1
CASSPTGDDQPQHF	TGCGCCAGCAGCCCAACAGGGGACGATCAGCCCCAGCATTTT	many	TRBV5-1	TRBD1	TRBJ1-5
CATSDPAVGETQYF	TGTGCCACCAGTGACCCCGCAGTGGGGGAGACCCAGTACTTC	many	TRBV24-1	NA	TRBJ2-5
CASMGTGPDTQYF	TGTGCCAGCATGGGCACAGGACCAGATACGCAGTATTTT	NA	TRBV7-9	NA	TRBJ2-3
CASSHRPVTETQYF	TGTGCCAGCAGCCATCGTCCGGTCACGGAGACCCAGTACTTC	few	TRBV7-8	NA	TRBJ2-5
CASSRLAGRTPLELFF	TGTGCCAGCAGCAGATTAGCGGGGAGAACACCTCTAGAGCTGTTTTTT	NA	TRBV7-2	TRBD2	TRBJ2-2
CSARDGSRGYEQYF	TGCAGTGCTAGAGATGGATCACGGGGCTACGAGCAGTACTTC	few	TRBV20-1	NA	TRBJ2-7
CASSVDRQTEAFF	TGTGCCAGCAGTGTGGACAGGCAAACTGAAGCTTTCTTT	NA	TRBV9	TRBD1	TRBJ1-1
CASTPRSGGADEQFF	TGTGCCAGCACTCCACGTAGCGGGGGGGCCGATGAGCAGTTCTTC	few	TRBV2	TRBD2	TRBJ2-1
CASARDRGRNYGYTF	TGTGCCAGCGCCCGGGACAGGGGGCGCAACTATGGCTACACCTTC	NA	TRBV3-1	TRBD1	TRBJ1-2
CASSAWAGELFF	TGTGCCAGCAGCGCGTGGGCCGGGGAGCTGTTTTTT	NA	TRBV7-6	NA	TRBJ2-2
CSAKGQGTYGYTF	TGCAGCGCTAAAGGACAGGGTACCTATGGCTACACCTTC	few	TRBV29-1	TRBD1	TRBJ1-2
CASSPGAIGNTIYF	TGTGCCAGCTCCCCGGGGGCGATCGGAAACACCATATATTTT	NA	TRBV12-3/TRBV12-4	NA	TRBJ1-3
CASSRTFRGEQNQPQHF	TGTGCCAGCAGTCGAACTTTCCGGGGAGAACAAAATCAGCCCCAGCATTTT	many	TRBV6-5	NA	TRBJ1-5
CASSRQNYGYTF	TGTGCCAGCAGTAGACAGAACTATGGCTACACCTTC	NA	TRBV6-5	NA	TRBJ1-2